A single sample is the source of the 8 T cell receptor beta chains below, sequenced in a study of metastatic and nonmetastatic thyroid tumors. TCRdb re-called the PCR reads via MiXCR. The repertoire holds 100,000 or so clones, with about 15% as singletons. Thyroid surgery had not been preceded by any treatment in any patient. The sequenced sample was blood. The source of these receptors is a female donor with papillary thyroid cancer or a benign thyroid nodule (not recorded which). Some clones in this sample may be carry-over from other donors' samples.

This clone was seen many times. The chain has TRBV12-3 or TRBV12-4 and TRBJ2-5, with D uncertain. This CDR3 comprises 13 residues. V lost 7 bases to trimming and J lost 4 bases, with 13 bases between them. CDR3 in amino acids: CASTSRSSETQYF. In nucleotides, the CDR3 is TGTGCCAGCACGTCCAGGAGTTCAGAGACCCAGTACTTC.

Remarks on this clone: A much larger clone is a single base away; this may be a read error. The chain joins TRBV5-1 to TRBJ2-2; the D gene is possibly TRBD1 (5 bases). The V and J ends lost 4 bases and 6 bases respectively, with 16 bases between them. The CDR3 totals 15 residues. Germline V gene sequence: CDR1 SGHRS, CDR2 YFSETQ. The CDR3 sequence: CASSQWTLGAGELFF. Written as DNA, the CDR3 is TGCGCCAGCAGCCAATGGACCCTAGGGGCCGGGGAGCTGTTTTTT.

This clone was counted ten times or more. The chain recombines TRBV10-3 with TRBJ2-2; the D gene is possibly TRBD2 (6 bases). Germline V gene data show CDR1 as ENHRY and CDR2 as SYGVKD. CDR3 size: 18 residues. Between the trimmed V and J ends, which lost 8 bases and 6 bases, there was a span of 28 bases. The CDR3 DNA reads TGTGCCATCGGGGCCCGGCAGGGAGGATACCGGGCAGCCGGGGAGCTGTTTTTT. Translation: CAIGARQGGYRAAGELFF.

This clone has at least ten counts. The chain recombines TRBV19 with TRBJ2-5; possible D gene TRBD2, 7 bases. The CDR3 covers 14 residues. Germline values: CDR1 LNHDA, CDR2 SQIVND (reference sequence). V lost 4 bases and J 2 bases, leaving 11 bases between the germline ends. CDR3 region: CASSKGGGQETQYF. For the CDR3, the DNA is TGTGCCAGTAGTAAGGGGGGGGGACAAGAGACCCAGTACTTC.

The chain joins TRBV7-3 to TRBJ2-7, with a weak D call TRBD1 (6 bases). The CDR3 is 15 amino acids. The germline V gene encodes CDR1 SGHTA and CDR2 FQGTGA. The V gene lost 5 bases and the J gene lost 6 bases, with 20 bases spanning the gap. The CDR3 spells CASSQDRCPSLEQYF. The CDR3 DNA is TGTGCCAGCAGCCAAGACAGGTGCCCTTCCCTCGAGCAGTACTTC.

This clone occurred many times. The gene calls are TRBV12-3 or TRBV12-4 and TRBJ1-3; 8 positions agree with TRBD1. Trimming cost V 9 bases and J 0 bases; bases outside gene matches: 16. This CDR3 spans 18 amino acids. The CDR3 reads CARIKSGTGRYSGNTIYF. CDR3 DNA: TGTGCCAGGATTAAAAGCGGGACAGGACGCTACTCTGGAAACACCATATATTTT.

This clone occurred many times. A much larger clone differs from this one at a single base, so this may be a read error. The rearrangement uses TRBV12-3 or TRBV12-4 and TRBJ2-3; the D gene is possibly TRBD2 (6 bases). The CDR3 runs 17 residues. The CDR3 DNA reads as TGTGCCAGCATTTTATTCGTGGGGGGTCGGGTCACAGATACGCAGTATTTT. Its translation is CASILFVGGRVTDTQYF.

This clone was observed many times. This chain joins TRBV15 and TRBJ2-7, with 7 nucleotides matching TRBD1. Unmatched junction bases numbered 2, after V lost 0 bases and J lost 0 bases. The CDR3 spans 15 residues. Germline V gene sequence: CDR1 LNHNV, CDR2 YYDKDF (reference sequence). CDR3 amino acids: CATSRDWDSSYEQYF. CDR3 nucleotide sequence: TGTGCCACCAGCAGAGATTGGGACAGCTCCTACGAGCAGTACTTC.